Listed below are T cell receptor beta chains from one sample, sequenced in a study of T cell responses to AZD1222 COVID-19 vaccine. This table comes from immunoSEQ multiplex PCR, and its TCRdb copy is limited to in-frame clones, with some not included. The repertoire includes around 140,000 clones, about 90% of them detected once, and under 3.5% sits in the top ten. Specimen: peripheral blood, collected 28 days after the second AZD1222 dose. These receptors originate from an adult who received the AZD1222 COVID-19 vaccine. Both conserved end residues are part of each CDR3. Each record gives: V gene, CDR3 length, J gene, clone size, D gene, CDR3 DNA, CDR3 protein. A D gene is named only where the DNA matches it firmly. The listing skips clone size in some rows; elsewhere it reads once, few, many or a size class.

>TRBV6-5|13|TRBJ2-1|NA|TRBD1
TGTGCCAGCAGTTACAACAGGGGCAATGAGCAGTTCTTC
CASSYNRGNEQFF
>TRBV5-6|14|TRBJ1-2|NA|NA
TGTGCCAGCAGCTTAGGGAGACCTAACTATGGCTACACCTTC
CASSLGRPNYGYTF
>TRBV7-8|14|TRBJ1-1|NA|TRBD1
TGTGCCAGCAGCCGACAGGGGACGAACACTGAAGCTTTCTTT
CASSRQGTNTEAFF
>TRBV21-1|13|TRBJ2-7|NA|NA
TGTGCCAGCAGCAAAAGCGGGAGGAGCGAGCAGTACTTC
CASSKSGRSEQYF
>TRBV7-2|16|TRBJ2-1|NA|TRBD2
TGTGCCAGCAGCTTAACAGCTAGCGGACCATACAATGAGCAGTTCTTC
CASSLTASGPYNEQFF
>TRBV6-1|15|TRBJ2-4|NA|TRBD1
TGTGCCAGCAGTGACGGGACAGGGGGCCGGGACATTCAGTACTTC
CASSDGTGGRDIQYF
>TRBV6-2/TRBV6-3|13|TRBJ1-2|NA|NA
TGTGCCAGCAGTTACTCAGGAGATGGTGGCTACACCTTC
CASSYSGDGGYTF
>TRBV18|13|TRBJ2-7|NA|NA
TGTGCCAGCTCACAAGCAGGGCTCTACGAGCAGTACTTC
CASSQAGLYEQYF
>TRBV28|14|TRBJ2-2|NA|TRBD1
TGTGCCAGCAGAGCGGGACAGGGAATCGGGGAGCTGTTTTTT
CASRAGQGIGELFF
>TRBV19|15|TRBJ1-5|once|NA
TGTGCCAGTAGTAAGCTAGCGGCTCGCAATCAGCCCCAGCATTTT
CASSKLAARNQPQHF
>TRBV29-1|12|TRBJ2-7|NA|NA
TGCAGCGTTGTGGGTTGGGGTAACGAGCAGTACTTC
CSVVGWGNEQYF
>TRBV5-3|11|TRBJ2-5|once|NA
TGTGCCAGACGCAAGGAAGAGACCCAGTACTTC
CARRKEETQYF
>TRBV3-1/TRBV3-2|17|TRBJ2-1|NA|TRBD2
TGTGCCAGCAGCCAATCGGCGGGACTAGCGGTTTACAATGAGCAGTTCTTC
CASSQSAGLAVYNEQFF
>TRBV10-1|15|TRBJ2-4|NA|NA
TGCGCCAGCAGTGAACCATCGACAGGAGAAAACATTCAGTACTTC
CASSEPSTGENIQYF
>TRBV25-1|14|TRBJ2-7|NA|NA
TGTGCCAGCAGTGACTCCGGGAAAGCCGCGGGGCAGTACTTC
CASSDSGKAAGQYF
>TRBV11-2|16|TRBJ2-7|NA|TRBD2
TGTGCCAGCAGCTTAATGCTCCTAGCGGGCTCCTACGAGCAGTACTTC
CASSLMLLAGSYEQYF
>TRBV7-6|12|TRBJ2-2|once|NA
TGTGCCAGCAGCCTGAACACCGGGGAGCTGTTTTTT
CASSLNTGELFF
>TRBV9|15|TRBJ1-4|NA|NA
TGTGCCAGCAGCCTTTCAGGGCGGGACGATGAAAAACTGTTTTTT
CASSLSGRDDEKLFF
>TRBV4-3|16|TRBJ1-6|NA|NA
TGCGCCAGCAGCCCCTCTGGGGGAAACCATAATTCACCCCTCCACTTT
CASSPSGGNHNSPLHF
>TRBV25-1|15|TRBJ1-4|once|NA
TGTGCCAGCAGTCCCCCGGGACAAGCTAATGAAAAACTGTTTTTT
CASSPPGQANEKLFF
>TRBV28|14|TRBJ2-7|NA|NA
TGTGCCAGCAGACCTCGGCGGTACTCCTACGAGCAGTACTTC
CASRPRRYSYEQYF
>TRBV4-3|13|TRBJ2-4|NA|NA
TGCGCCAGCAGCCAAGACAGGGGGGACATTCAGTACTTC
CASSQDRGDIQYF
>TRBV9|13|TRBJ2-1|NA|NA
TGTGCCAGCAGCGTAGAAGGCTTCAATGAGCAGTTCTTC
CASSVEGFNEQFF
>TRBV27|15|TRBJ2-3|NA|NA
TGTGCCAGCAGTTTCGGCAGGGGAAACGCAGATACGCAGTATTTT
CASSFGRGNADTQYF
>TRBV11-2|14|TRBJ1-3|NA|NA
TGTGCCAGCAGCCCCGACTCCGGAGGAAACACCATATATTTT
CASSPDSGGNTIYF
>TRBV7-2|15|TRBJ1-1|NA|NA
TGTGCCAGCAGCAATCGTGCCTCTAGCCACACTGAAGCTTTCTTT
CASSNRASSHTEAFF
>TRBV2|13|TRBJ2-7|NA|TRBD2
TGTGCCAGCAGTTTTCGACTAGCGGAGGAGCAGTACTTC
CASSFRLAEEQYF
>TRBV28|14|TRBJ1-3|NA|NA
TGTGCCAGCAATCCTTCCGGGGATGGAAACACCATATATTTT
CASNPSGDGNTIYF
>TRBV3-1/TRBV3-2|14|TRBJ2-1|NA|NA
TGTGCCAGCAGCCAAGCGACTAGCTACAATGAGCAGTTCTTC
CASSQATSYNEQFF
>TRBV10-3|11|TRBJ2-3|NA|NA
TGTGCCATCGCGGCAACAGATACGCAGTATTTT
CAIAATDTQYF
>TRBV10-2|15|TRBJ1-1|NA|NA
TGCGCCAGCAGTGATGGCAAGGCAACGGGTCCTGAAGCTTTCTTT
CASSDGKATGPEAFF
>TRBV6-5|13|TRBJ2-7|NA|NA
TGTGCCAGCAGTTACTCGCGTTCCTACGAGCAGTACTTC
CASSYSRSYEQYF
>TRBV7-2|12|TRBJ1-5|NA|NA
TGTGCCAGCAGCTTAGTGGGGCAGCCCCAGCATTTT
CASSLVGQPQHF
>TRBV5-8|15|TRBJ2-7|NA|TRBD2
TGTGCCAGCAGCTCCGGACTAGCGGGCCTCTACGAGCAGTACTTC
CASSSGLAGLYEQYF
>TRBV5-1|15|TRBJ1-4|NA|NA
TGCGCCAGCAGCCCCTTGTCCGGGGGTCATGAAAAACTGTTTTTT
CASSPLSGGHEKLFF
>TRBV18|17|TRBJ1-2|NA|NA
TGTGCCAGCTCACCACCCCGCTCCGGGCCCAGCGGCTATGGCTACACCTTC
CASSPPRSGPSGYGYTF
>TRBV4-2|16|TRBJ2-7|NA|NA
TGTGCCAGCAGCCAAGAGGGCGGCCCTTGGGACTACGAGCAGTACTTC
CASSQEGGPWDYEQYF